Following are 2 T cell receptor beta chains from one sample sequenced in a study of T cell repertoires in cytomegalovirus infection. TCRdb re-derived calls from the reads in MiXCR, one entry per CDR3 protein. The profile shows 200,000 to 300,000 distinct CDR3 sequences, 6.5% of them singletons. Sequenced input: PBMCs. These receptors were collected from a human donor in good health (CMV status not recorded). Some clones in this sample may be carry-over from other donors' samples.

This chain links TRBV4-1 with TRBJ1-5; no definite D call. Germline V gene sequence: CDR1 MGHRA, CDR2 YSYEKL. V lost 1 base, J lost 6 bases, and 4 bases lay in between. CDR3 length: 12 amino acids. The DNA for the CDR3 is TGCGCCAGCAGCCAAGGGGGTCAGCCCCAGCATTTT. It is translated as CASSQGGQPQHF.

This clonotype was seen many times. CDR3 sequence: CASSLVQGPQPQHF. In DNA form, the CDR3 reads TGTGCCAGCAGCTTAGTCCAGGGACCTCAGCCCCAGCATTTT. The gene calls are TRBV7-2 and TRBJ1-5; tentative D call: TRBD1 (5 bases). The germline V gene has CDR1 SGHTA and CDR2 FQGNSA. V lost 1 base, J lost 6 bases, and 10 bases lay in between. The CDR3 is 14 residues long.